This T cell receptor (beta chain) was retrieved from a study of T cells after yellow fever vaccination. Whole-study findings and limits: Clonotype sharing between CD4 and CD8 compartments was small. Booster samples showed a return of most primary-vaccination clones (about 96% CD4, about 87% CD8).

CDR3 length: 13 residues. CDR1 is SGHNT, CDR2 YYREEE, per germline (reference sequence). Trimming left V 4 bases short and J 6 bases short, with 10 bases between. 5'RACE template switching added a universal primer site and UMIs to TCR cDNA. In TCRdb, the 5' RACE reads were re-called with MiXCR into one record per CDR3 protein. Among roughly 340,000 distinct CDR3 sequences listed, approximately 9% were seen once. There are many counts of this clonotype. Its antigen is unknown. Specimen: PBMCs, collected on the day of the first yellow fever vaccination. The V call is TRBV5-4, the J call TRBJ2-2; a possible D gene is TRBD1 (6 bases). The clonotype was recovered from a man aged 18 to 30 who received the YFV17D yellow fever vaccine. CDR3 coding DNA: TGTGCCAGCAGCGCCTGGACAGCCGGGGAGCTGTTTTTT. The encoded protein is CASSAWTAGELFF. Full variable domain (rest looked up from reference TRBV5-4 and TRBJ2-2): ETGVTQSPTHLIKTRGQQVTLRCSSQSGHNTVSWYQQALGQGPQFIFQYYREEENGRGNFPPRFSGLQFPNYSSELNVNALELDDSALYLCASSAWTAGELFFGEGSRLTVL.